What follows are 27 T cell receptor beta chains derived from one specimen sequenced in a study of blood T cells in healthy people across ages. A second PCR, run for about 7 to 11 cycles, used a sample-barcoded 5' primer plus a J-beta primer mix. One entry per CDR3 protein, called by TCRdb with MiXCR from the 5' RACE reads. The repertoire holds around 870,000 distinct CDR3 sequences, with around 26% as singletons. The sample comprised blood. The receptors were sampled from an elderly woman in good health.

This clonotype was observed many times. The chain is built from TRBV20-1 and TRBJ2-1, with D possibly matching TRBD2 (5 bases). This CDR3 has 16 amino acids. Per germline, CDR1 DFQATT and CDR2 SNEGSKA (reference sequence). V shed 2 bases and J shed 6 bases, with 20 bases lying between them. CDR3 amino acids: CSARRNTRTSINEQFF. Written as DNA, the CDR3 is TGCAGTGCTAGACGTAATACTAGGACCTCTATCAATGAGCAGTTCTTC.

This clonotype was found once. The CDR3 region is CSARVGRGGQPQHF. CDR3 coding DNA: TGCAGTGCTAGAGTGGGGAGGGGCGGGCAGCCCCAGCATTTT. The chain combines TRBV20-1 with TRBJ1-5; D is possibly TRBD1 (5 bases). V was shortened by 1 base and J by 7 bases, with 14 bases between the two germline ends. The CDR3 sequence is 14 residues long. Germline loops: CDR1 DFQATT, CDR2 SNEGSKA (reference sequence).

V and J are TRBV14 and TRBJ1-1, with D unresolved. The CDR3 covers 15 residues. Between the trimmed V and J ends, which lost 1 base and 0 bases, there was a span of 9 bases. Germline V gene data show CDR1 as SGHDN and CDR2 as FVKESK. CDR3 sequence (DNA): TGTGCCAGCAGCCAAGGTTTCAACTTGAACACTGAAGCTTTCTTT. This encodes CASSQGFNLNTEAFF.

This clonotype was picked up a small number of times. The CDR3, as DNA: TGTGCCAGCAACCCGGGAGTGGGGCGACGGCAGCCCCAGCATTTT. Its protein is CASNPGVGRRQPQHF. The chain recombines TRBV27 with TRBJ1-5; the D gene is possibly TRBD1 (5 bases). The CDR3 spans 15 residues. With 7 bases removed from V and 7 bases from J, the gap between germline ends came to 20 bases. Germline V gene lookup returns CDR1 MNHEY and CDR2 SMNVEV (reference sequence).

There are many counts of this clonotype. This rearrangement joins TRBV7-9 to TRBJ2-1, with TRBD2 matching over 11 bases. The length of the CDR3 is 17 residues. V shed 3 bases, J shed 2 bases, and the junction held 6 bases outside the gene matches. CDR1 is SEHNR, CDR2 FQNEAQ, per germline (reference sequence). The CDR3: CASSFRLAGTPYNEQFF. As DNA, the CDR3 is TGTGCCAGCAGCTTCCGACTAGCGGGGACGCCCTACAATGAGCAGTTCTTC. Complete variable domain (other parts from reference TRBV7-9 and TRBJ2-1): DTGVSQNPRHKITKRGQNVTFRCDPISEHNRLYWYRQTLGQGPEFLTYFQNEAQLEKSRLLSDRFSAERPKGSFSTLEIQRTEQGDSAMYLCASSFRLAGTPYNEQFFGPGTRLTVL.

CDR3 amino acids: CASSSPRGHSNQPQHF. The DNA of the CDR3 is TGTGCCAGTAGTTCTCCTCGGGGGCATAGCAATCAGCCCCAGCATTTT. This chain joins TRBV19 and TRBJ1-5, with D tentatively TRBD1 (6 bases). V dropped 5 bases and J dropped 0 bases, with 14 bases sitting between them. The CDR3 covers 16 residues. The germline CDR1 and CDR2 sequences are LNHDA and SQIVND (reference sequence).

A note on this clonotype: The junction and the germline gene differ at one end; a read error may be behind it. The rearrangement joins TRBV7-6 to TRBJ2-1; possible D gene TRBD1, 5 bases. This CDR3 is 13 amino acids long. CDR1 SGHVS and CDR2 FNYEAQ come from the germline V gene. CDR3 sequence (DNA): TGTGCCAGCAACCCCATAGGGGTTCATGAGCAGGTCTTC. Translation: CASNPIGVHEQVF. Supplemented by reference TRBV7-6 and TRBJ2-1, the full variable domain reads GAGVSQSPRYKVTKRGQDVALRCDPISGHVSLYWYRQALGQGPEFLTYFNYEAQQDKSGLPNDRFSAERPEGSISTLTIQRTEQRDSAMYRCASNPIGVHEQVFGPGTRLTVL.

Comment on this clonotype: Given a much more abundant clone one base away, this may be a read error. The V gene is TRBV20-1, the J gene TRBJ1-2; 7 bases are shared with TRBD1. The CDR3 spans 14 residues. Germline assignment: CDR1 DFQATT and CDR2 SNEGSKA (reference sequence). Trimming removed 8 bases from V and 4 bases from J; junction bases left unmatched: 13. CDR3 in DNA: TGCAGTTTTTCCCTGACAGGGAGTACCTATGGCTACACCTTC. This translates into CSFSLTGSTYGYTF.

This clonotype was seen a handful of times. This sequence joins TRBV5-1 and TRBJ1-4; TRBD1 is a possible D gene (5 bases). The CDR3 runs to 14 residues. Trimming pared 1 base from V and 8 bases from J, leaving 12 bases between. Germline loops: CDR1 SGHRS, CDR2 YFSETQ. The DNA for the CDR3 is TGCGCCAGCAGCTTGTCAGGGAATGTGGAAAAACTGTTTTTT. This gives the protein CASSLSGNVEKLFF.

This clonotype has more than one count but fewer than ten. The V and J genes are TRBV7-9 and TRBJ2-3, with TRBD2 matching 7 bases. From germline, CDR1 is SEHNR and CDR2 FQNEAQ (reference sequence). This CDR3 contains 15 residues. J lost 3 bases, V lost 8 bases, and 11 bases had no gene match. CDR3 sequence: CASSRGAGRTDTQYF. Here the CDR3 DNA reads TGTGCCAGCTCGAGGGGAGCGGGGAGGACAGATACGCAGTATTTT.

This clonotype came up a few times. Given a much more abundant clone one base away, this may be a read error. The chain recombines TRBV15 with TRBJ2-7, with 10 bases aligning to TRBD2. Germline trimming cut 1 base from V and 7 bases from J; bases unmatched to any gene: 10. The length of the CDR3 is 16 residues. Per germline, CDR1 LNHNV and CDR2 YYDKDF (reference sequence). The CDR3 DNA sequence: TGTGCCACCAGCAGAGGAGCGGGGGGGACCTACAATGAGCAGTACTTC. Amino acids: CATSRGAGGTYNEQYF. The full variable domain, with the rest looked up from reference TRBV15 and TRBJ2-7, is DAMVIQNPRYQVTQFGKPVTLSCSQTLNHNVMYWYQQKSSQAPKLLFHYYDKDFNNEADTPDNFQSRRPNTSFCFLDIRSPGLGDTAMYLCATSRGAGGTYNEQYFGPGTRLTVT.

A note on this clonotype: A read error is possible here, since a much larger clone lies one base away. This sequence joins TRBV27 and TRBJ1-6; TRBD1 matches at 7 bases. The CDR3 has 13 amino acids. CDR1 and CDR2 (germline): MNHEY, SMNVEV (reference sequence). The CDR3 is CTSSQGVGSPLHF. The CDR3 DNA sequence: TGTACCAGCAGCCAGGGGGTTGGTTCACCCCTCCACTTT.

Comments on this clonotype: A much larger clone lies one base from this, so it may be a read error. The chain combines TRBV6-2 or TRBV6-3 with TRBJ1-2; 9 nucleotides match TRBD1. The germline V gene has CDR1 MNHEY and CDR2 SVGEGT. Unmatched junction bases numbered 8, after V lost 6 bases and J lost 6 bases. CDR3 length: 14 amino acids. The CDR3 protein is CASRGTGLSNGYTF. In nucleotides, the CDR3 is TGTGCCAGCAGGGGGACAGGGCTGAGCAATGGCTACACCTTC.

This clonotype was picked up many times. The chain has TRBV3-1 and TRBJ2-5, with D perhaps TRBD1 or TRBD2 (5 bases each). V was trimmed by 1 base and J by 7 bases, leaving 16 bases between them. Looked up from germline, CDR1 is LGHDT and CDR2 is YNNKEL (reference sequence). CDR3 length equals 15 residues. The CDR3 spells CASSQGSLGERTQYF. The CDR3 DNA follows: TGTGCCAGCAGCCAAGGATCTTTAGGGGAGAGGACCCAGTACTTC.

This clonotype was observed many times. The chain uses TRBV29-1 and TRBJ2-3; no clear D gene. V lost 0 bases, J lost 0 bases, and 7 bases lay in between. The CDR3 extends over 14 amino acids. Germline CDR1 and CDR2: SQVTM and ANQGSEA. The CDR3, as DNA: TGCAGCGTTGAAGACCGCCTGAGCACAGATACGCAGTATTTT. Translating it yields CSVEDRLSTDTQYF.

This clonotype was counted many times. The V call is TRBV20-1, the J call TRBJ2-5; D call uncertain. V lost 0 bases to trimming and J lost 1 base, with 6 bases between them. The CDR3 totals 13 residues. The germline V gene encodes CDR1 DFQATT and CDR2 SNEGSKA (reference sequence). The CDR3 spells CSARDLSQETQYF. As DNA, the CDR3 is TGCAGTGCTAGAGATCTCTCCCAAGAGACCCAGTACTTC.

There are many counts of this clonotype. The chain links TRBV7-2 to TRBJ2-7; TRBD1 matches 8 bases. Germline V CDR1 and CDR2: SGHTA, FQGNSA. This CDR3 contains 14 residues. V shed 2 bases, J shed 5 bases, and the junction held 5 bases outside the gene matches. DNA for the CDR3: TGTGCCAGCAGCTTACCGGACAGGGTCCACGAGCAGTACTTC. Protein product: CASSLPDRVHEQYF.

The CDR3, as DNA: TGCGCCAGCAGCTTGGGTGGCGAGTTAAGTGAGCAGTTCTTC. Amino acids: CASSLGGELSEQFF. The chain employs TRBV5-1 and TRBJ2-1; D call uncertain. The CDR3 is made up of 14 amino acids. The germline V and J ends were trimmed by 0 bases and 9 bases, with 13 bases remaining between them. The V gene's germline CDR1 is SGHRS and CDR2 YFSETQ.

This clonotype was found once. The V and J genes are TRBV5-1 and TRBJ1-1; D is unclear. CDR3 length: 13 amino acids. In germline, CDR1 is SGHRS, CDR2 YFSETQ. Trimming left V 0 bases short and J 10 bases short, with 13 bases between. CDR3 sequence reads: CASSLALGGRAFF. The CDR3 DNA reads TGCGCCAGCAGCTTGGCCTTGGGAGGGCGAGCTTTCTTT.

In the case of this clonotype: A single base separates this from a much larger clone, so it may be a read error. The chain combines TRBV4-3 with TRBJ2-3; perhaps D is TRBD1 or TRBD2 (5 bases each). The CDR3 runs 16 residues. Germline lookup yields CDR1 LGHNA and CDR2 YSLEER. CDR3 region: CASSPSSWGRTDAQYF. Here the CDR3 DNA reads TGCGCCAGCAGCCCTTCTTCATGGGGACGCACAGATGCGCAGTATTTT.

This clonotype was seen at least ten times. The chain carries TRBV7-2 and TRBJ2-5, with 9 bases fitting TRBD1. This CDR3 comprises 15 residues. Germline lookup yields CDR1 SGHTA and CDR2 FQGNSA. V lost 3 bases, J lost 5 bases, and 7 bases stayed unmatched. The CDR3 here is CASSFAGTGYETQYF. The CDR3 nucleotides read TGTGCCAGCAGCTTTGCCGGGACAGGGTATGAGACCCAGTACTTC.

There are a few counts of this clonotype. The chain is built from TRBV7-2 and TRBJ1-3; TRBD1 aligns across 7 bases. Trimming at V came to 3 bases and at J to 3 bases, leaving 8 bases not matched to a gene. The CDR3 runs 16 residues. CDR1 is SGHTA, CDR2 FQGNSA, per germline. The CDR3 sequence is CASSFSSAGGGNTIYF. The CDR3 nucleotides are TGTGCCAGCAGCTTCAGCTCTGCAGGGGGTGGAAACACCATATATTTT.

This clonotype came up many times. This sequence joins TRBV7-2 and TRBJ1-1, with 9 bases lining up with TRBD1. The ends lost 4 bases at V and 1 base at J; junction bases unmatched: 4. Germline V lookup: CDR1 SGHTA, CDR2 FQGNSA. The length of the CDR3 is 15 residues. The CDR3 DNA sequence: TGTGCCAGCAGCTACGGACAGGGGACGAACACTGAAGCTTTCTTT. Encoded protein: CASSYGQGTNTEAFF.

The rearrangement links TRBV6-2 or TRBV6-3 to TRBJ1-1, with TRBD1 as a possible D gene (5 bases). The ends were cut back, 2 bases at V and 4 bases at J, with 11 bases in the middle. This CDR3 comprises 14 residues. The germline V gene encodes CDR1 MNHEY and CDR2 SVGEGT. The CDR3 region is CASSYRGGITEAFF. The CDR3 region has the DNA TGTGCCAGCAGTTACCGGGGGGGTATCACTGAAGCTTTCTTT.

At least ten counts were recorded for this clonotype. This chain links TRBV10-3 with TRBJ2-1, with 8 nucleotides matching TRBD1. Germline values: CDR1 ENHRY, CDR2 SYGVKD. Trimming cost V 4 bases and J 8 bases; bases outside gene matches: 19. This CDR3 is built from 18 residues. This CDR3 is CAISGPKPGTGVGYEQFF. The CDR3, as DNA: TGTGCCATCAGTGGGCCCAAACCCGGGACAGGCGTAGGTTATGAGCAGTTCTTC.

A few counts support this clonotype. For the CDR3, the DNA is TGCGCCAGCAGCTTGACAGGGTTAGTTAATGAAAAACTGTTTTTT. This translates into CASSLTGLVNEKLFF. The chain links TRBV5-1 to TRBJ1-4, with D possibly matching TRBD1 (6 bases). Germline V gene sequence: CDR1 SGHRS, CDR2 YFSETQ. V was clipped by 1 base and J by 4 bases, with 11 bases between them. The CDR3 length is 15 residues.

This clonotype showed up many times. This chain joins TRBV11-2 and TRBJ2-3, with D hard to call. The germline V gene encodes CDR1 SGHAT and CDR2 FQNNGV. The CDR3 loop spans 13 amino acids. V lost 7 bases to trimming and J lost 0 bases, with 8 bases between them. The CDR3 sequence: CASNQPSTDTQYF. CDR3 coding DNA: TGTGCCAGCAACCAGCCCAGCACAGATACGCAGTATTTT.